This T cell receptor (beta chain) stems from a study of shared clonotypes between healthy human individuals. Naive CD8 cells lacked CD45RO, underwent positive selection for CCR7 and left out terminally differentiated effector memory CD45RA+ cells. Free of recent acute infections or vaccinations, the donors were healthy HIV-negative adults. For sorted subsets, approximately 0.2 ug DNA per replicate equaled about 27,000 T cell genomes. Authors' analysis steps: Junction-only sequences without quality scores came from ImmunoSEQ, so filtering differed. Clones were read by immunoSEQ multiplex PCR, and TCRdb kept only the in-frame ones, dropping some. The V and J calls and clone size are taken from that table; D and trimming were inferred from the DNA. The sample lists 800,000 or so clones; around 96% were seen once. CDR3 length equals 15 residues. Germline CDR1 is SGHKS and CDR2 is YYEKEE (reference sequence). The ends lost 4 bases at V and 2 bases at J; junction bases unmatched: 9.

The chain combines TRBV5-5 with TRBJ2-7; the match to TRBD2 covers 7 bases. The sequence came from a man between 25 and 39 years old in good health. The specimen sequenced was naive CD8+ T cells sorted from blood. In nucleotides, the CDR3 is TGTGCCAGCAGCACGGAGGGCGGGGGACCCTACGAGCAGTACTTC. Translation: CASSTEGGGPYEQYF.